This T cell receptor beta chain was recorded in a study of beta chain features in type 1 diabetes. As every portion of the isolated RNA was reverse transcribed, the sequencing read expressed TCRB transcripts. Clones were sequenced by immunoSEQ multiplex PCR, and TCRdb holds only the in-frame ones, with some missing. This table has about 930,000 clones, roughly 15% appearing once. This clone was observed a handful of times. This clonotype was sampled from a woman aged 18-30 years in good health. Sequenced sample: naive CD4+ T cells from blood.

CDR3 sequence reads: CASLDGTSLYEQYF. DNA for the CDR3: TGTGCCAGCCTTGACGGGACTTCTCTTTACGAGCAGTACTTC. The V gene is TRBV6-5, the J gene TRBJ2-7, with D possibly matching TRBD2 (6 bases). This CDR3 has 14 residues. The germline CDR1 and CDR2 sequences are MNHEY and SVGAGI. V lost 8 bases and J lost 4, with 18 bases in between.